This T cell receptor (beta chain) is drawn from a study of Graves' ophthalmopathy and Graves' hyperthyroidism (dated by TCRdb to 2016 to 2019). Study-level background: Peripheral blood was collected before any treatment was given, at the time of initial diagnosis. Once sampling was done, hyperthyroidism patients were given methimazole at a starting dose of 30 mg daily, while ophthalmopathy patients were given high-dose intravenous methylprednisolone. TCR beta repertoire signatures were used to distinguish Graves' ophthalmopathy from Graves' hyperthyroidism and to predict progression to ophthalmopathy. A discovery set of 100 patients (approximately 45 ophthalmopathy, under 65 stable hyperthyroidism) was enrolled to explore V-J signatures distinguishing ophthalmopathy from hyperthyroidism. For independent validation, a separate cohort was made up of 18 hyperthyroidism patients plus 17 patients who later progressed from hyperthyroidism to ophthalmopathy. In more than five hyperthyroidism patients, T-cell repertoires of thyroid tissue and blood were compared. In total, around 130 blood samples were TCR-sequenced: 40 to 45 ophthalmopathy, under 85 hyperthyroidism and some 17 hyperthyroidism-to-ophthalmopathy patients.

Ophthalmopathy patients had moderately to severely active disease, Clinical Activity Score of at least 3, NOSPECS grade of at least 4, and disease duration under 3 months. Anyone with other autoimmune diseases, uncontrolled infections, pregnancy or lactation was excluded from the study. Clinical symptoms, serum thyroxine, TRAb, thyroid ultrasound and orbital computed tomography were used for diagnosis. Ficoll-Paque density gradient centrifugation was used to isolate PBMCs from 8.5 to 10 ml of fresh peripheral blood. Total RNA was extracted using Trizol reagent, and RNA quality was checked on an Agilent 2100 Bioanalyzer. V and J are truncated by 6 bases and 13 bases respectively, leaving an intervening sequence of 12 bases. The CDR3 has 11 amino acids, counting the end cysteine and phenylalanine. Of all the DNA, just the CDR3 is kept, 33 bases in frame from base 1. Via the germline V gene, CDR1 is SNHLY and CDR2 FYNNEI.

TCR beta CDR3 regions were amplified from RNA transcripts for repertoire sequencing. The first round of RT-PCR was done with HTBI primers and the Qiagen OneStep RT-PCR kit, and was followed by a second round of multiplex PCR, then size selection and purification. Libraries were sequenced paired-end with 100 bp reads on an Illumina HiSeq2000. In the source study's methods: SOAPnuke was used to process the reads, removing any read that contained adapters or uncalled bases, had a mean Phred below 15, or lacked an exact match to the constant primer or identifier. COPE v1.2.5 was used to merge the high-quality paired reads. Clonotypes were defined as unique nucleotide sequences and were aligned to IMGT TRB V, D and J references using MiTCR v1.1. The analysis was limited to V-J combinations with a frequency above 0.0001, which together covered about 99% of the repertoires. A TCR clonal expansion and chaos score per V-J combination was defined as the ratio of F50 clonal expansion to chaos observed in the TCRdist matrix. Welch's t-statistics and random forest were used to narrow the features down to 10 to 15 V-J combinations, which were then fed into a naive Bayes classifier. The similarity between thyroid and blood repertoires was quantified using the Morisita-Horn index. TCRdb passed the public sequencing reads through fastp at Q25 and MiXCR, retaining productive beta sequences. For every CDR3 protein sequence, its rows merge into one entry that carries the most common genes and DNA. TCRdb's processing, not the authors', yielded these V and J calls. The sample table records about 700,000 distinct CDR3 sequences; around 40% of these occur just once. The ten largest account for less than 55% of the sample.

As regards this clonotype: What this receptor recognizes is not known. No much larger clone exists at a distance of one base, and base qualities are not known.

The research as a whole found: The 13-signature model separated ophthalmopathy from stable hyperthyroidism with approximately 88% sensitivity and about 81% specificity in cross-validation, and 80%/75% in the test set. Among expanded thyroid clonotypes with frequency above 0.001, most also showed up in blood, which suggests that blood repertoires may reflect the thyroid immune response. In validation, the model predicted ophthalmopathy progression with less than 71% sensitivity and approximately 78% specificity; approximately 12 predicted patients were CT-confirmed with GO in a median of 6.5 months. No statistical method was used to set the sample size in advance, and the investigators knew which group each participant was assigned to.

Input material: peripheral blood. This sequence originates from an adult man with Graves' ophthalmopathy. The chain links TRBV2 with TRBJ1-4, with no D gene named confidently. The CDR3 corresponds to CASSYLAGLFF. The DNA sequence reads TGTGCCAGCAGCTACTTAGCGGGACTGTTTTTT.